The 6 T cell receptor beta chains given below trace back to one sample, sequenced in a study of monozygotic twins with inflammatory bowel disease (dated by TCRdb to about 2019). The protocol used for the library was 5' RACE. Data came from an Illumina HiSeq 2500. The reads, reprocessed by TCRdb, yield one row per CDR3 protein sequence and no DNA. The table for this sample records around 150,000 distinct CDR3 sequences. The ten biggest clones cover around 2.4% of the sample. The sequencing input was blood. All receptors derive from a human donor with ulcerative colitis or Crohn's disease, or a healthy co-twin of an affected twin (not recorded which).

The genes are TRBV18 and TRBJ2-7; TCRdb's D call of TRBD1 is untestable without DNA. In germline, CDR1 is KGHSH, CDR2 LQKENI. This CDR3 contains 15 residues. The CDR3 here is CASSPRTTSSYEQYF.

The V gene is TRBV12-3 or TRBV12-4, the J gene TRBJ2-7; with no DNA, the TCRdb D assignment of TRBD2 cannot be verified. This CDR3 is built from 13 residues. CDR3 sequence reads: CASMTSVSYEQYF.

The CDR3 sequence: CSAMDSENIQYF. The rearrangement joins TRBV20-1 to TRBJ2-4; TCRdb returns TRBD1, unconfirmable since there is no DNA. The CDR3 has 12 residues. Germline lookup yields CDR1 DFQATT and CDR2 SNEGSKA (reference sequence).

The chain combines TRBV7-9 with TRBJ2-2. The CDR3 extends over 16 amino acids. The germline gives CDR1 SEHNR, CDR2 FQNEAQ (reference sequence). The CDR3 sequence is CASSPDLGYNTGELFF.

V is TRBV11-2 and J is TRBJ1-1. CDR1 and CDR2 (germline): SGHAT, FQNNGV. This CDR3 spans 14 amino acids. The CDR3 reads CASSLDGGATEAFF. The entire variable domain, with the rest obtained from reference TRBV11-2 and TRBJ1-1, is as follows: EAGVAQSPRYKIIEKRQSVAFWCNPISGHATLYWYQQILGQGPKLLIQFQNNGVVDDSQLPKDRFSAERLKGVDSTLKIQPAKLEDSAVYLCASSLDGGATEAFFGQGTRLTVV.

This chain links TRBV7-2 with TRBJ2-7; the D gene TCRdb calls, TRBD2, cannot be checked with no DNA. CDR3 size: 17 residues. CDR1 and CDR2 (germline): SGHTA, FQGNSA. The CDR3: CASSLVRRATFPYEQYF. The full variable domain, its missing parts supplied by reference TRBV7-2 and TRBJ2-7, is GAGVSQSPSNKVTEKGKDVELRCDPISGHTALYWYRQSLGQGLEFLIYFQGNSAPDKSGLPSDRFSAERTGGSVSTLTIQRTQQEDSAVYLCASSLVRRATFPYEQYFGPGTRLTVT.